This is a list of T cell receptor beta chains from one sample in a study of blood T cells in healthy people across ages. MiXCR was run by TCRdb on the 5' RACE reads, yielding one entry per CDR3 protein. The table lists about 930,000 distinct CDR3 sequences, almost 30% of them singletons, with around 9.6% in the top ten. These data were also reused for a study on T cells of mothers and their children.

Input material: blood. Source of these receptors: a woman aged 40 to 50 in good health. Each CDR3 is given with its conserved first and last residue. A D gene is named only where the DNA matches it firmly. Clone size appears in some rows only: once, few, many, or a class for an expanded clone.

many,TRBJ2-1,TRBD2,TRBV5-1,CASSLVASGGSSYNEQFF,TGCGCCAGCAGCTTGGTCGCTAGCGGGGGTAGCTCCTACAATGAGCAGTTCTTC
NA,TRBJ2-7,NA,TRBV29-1,CSVEGSPGDEQYF,TGCAGCGTTGAAGGCAGCCCAGGGGACGAGCAGTACTTC
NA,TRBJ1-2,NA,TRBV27,CASALDGYGYTF,TGTGCCAGCGCCTTGGACGGCTATGGCTACACCTTC
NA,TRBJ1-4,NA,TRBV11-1,CASSPSTGEKLFF,TGTGCCAGCAGCCCTTCGACAGGTGAAAAACTGTTTTTT
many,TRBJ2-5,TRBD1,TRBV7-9,CASSLVGTGEVQETQYF,TGTGCCAGCAGCTTAGTGGGGACAGGGGAGGTTCAAGAGACCCAGTACTTC
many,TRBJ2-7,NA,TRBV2,CASSIRDSSYEQYF,TGTGCCAGTAGTATACGGGACTCCTCCTACGAGCAGTACTTC
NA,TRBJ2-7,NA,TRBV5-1,CASSPGTTPFYEQYF,TGCGCCAGCAGCCCCGGGACAACTCCTTTCTACGAGCAGTACTTC
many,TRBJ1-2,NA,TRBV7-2,CASSLGSPGSSNYGYTF,TGTGCCAGCAGCCTTGGATCCCCTGGCTCCTCTAACTATGGCTACACCTTC
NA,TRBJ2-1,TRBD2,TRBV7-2,CASSLDPGTRGNEQFF,TGTGCCAGCAGCTTAGACCCCGGGACTAGAGGCAATGAGCAGTTCTTC
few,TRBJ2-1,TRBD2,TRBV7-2,CASSYGAGGPWDNEQFF,TGTGCCAGCAGCTATGGAGCGGGGGGGCCTTGGGACAATGAGCAGTTCTTC
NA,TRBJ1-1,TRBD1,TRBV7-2,CASSLALGQGNTEAFF,TGTGCCAGCAGCTTAGCGCTAGGACAGGGGAACACTGAAGCTTTCTTT
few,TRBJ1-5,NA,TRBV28,CASSWMGNQPQHF,TGTGCCAGCAGTTGGATGGGCAATCAGCCCCAGCATTTT
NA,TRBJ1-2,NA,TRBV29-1,CSVDHQVGARGYTF,TGCAGCGTTGACCACCAGGTCGGGGCACGTGGCTACACCTTC
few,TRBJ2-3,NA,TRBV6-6,CATQLGEGMGTQYF,TGTGCCACTCAGCTGGGTGAGGGAATGGGTACGCAGTATTTT
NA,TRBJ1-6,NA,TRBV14,CASSQTGLSLHF,TGTGCCAGCAGCCAAACAGGACTTTCCCTCCACTTT
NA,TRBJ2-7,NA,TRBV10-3,CAISADSSYKQYF,TGTGCCATCAGTGCTGACTCCTCCTACAAGCAGTACTTC
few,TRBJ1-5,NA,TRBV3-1,CASSLGQQTNQPQHF,TGTGCCAGCAGCTTAGGACAGCAAACTAATCAGCCCCAGCATTTT
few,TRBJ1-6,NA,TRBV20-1,CSARGEDSPLHF,TGCAGTGCTAGAGGGGAGGATTCACCCCTCCACTTT
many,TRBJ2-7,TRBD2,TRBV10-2,CASSEPRLAGNEQYF,TGCGCCAGCAGTGAGCCCCGACTAGCGGGGAACGAGCAGTACTTC
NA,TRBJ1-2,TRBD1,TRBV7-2,CASRSTGADPVGTF,TGTGCCAGCAGATCAACAGGGGCGGACCCCGTAGGCACCTTC
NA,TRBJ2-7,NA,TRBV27,CASSFLGPSYEQYF,TGTGCCAGCAGTTTTCTGGGACCTTCCTACGAGCAGTACTTC
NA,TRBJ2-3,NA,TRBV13,CASSEFGTDTQYF,TGTGCCAGCAGTGAATTTGGGACAGATACGCAGTATTTT
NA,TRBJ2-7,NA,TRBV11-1,CASSLRQGGHEQYF,TGTGCCAGCAGCTTAAGACAGGGAGGCCACGAGCAGTACTTC
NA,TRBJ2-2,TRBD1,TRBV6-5,CASSSLTGEAGELFF,TGTGCCAGCAGTTCCCTGACAGGGGAGGCCGGGGAGCTGTTTTTT
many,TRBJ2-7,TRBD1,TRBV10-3,CAISEPGGTGSYEQYF,TGTGCCATCAGTGAGCCTGGGGGGACAGGGTCCTACGAGCAGTACTTC
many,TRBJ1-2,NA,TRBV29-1,CSVGQLGYGYTF,TGCAGCGTTGGGCAGTTGGGCTATGGCTACACCTTC
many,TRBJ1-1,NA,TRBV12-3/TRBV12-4,CASSQGFTEAFF,TGTGCCAGCAGCCAGGGGTTCACTGAAGCTTTCTTT
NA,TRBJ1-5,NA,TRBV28,CASSLFGSGQNQPQHF,TGTGCCAGCAGTTTGTTTGGGTCGGGGCAAAATCAGCCCCAGCATTTT
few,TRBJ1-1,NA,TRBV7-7,CASTPQDLRTEAFF,TGTGCTAGCACCCCCCAGGATCTGAGAACTGAAGCTTTCTTT
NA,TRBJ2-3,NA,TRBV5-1,CASSFGTRGSTDTQYF,TGCGCCAGCAGCTTCGGGACTCGGGGAAGCACAGATACGCAGTATTTT
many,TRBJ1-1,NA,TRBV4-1,CASSRGTLNTEAFF,TGCGCCAGCAGCCGTGGGACATTAAACACTGAAGCTTTCTTT